The clone carrying this TCR beta chain turned up a few times. Its antigen is unidentified. The sequenced template was cDNA made from the entire isolated RNA. Sequencing was performed with immunoSEQ multiplex PCR; in TCRdb, only in-frame clones are kept and a portion is missing. The sample has around 300,000 clones, approximately 15% seen once; the top ten hold more than 6.5%. The CDR3 is 14 amino acids. Germline V lookup: CDR1 SGHTA, CDR2 FQGNSA. With V trimmed by 5 bases and J by 2 bases, 4 bases remained unmatched. Each sorted population was over 98% pure. The source of the sample is a study of beta chain features in type 1 diabetes. Points from the study as a whole: No resolution was reached here on whether HLA type influences TCRB rearrangement.

The genes are TRBV7-2 and TRBJ1-2; the match to TRBD1 covers 8 bases. This TCR derives from a man aged 30 to 39 in good health. Sequences were obtained from central memory CD4+ T cells from blood. CDR3 loop: CASSRTGNNYGYTF. CDR3 coding DNA: TGTGCCAGCAGCCGGACAGGGAACAACTATGGCTACACCTTC.